The following is a T cell receptor beta chain sequence with its context. Antigen unknown. This sample is part of a study of response to subunit inactivated influenza vaccine. General study points: The authors proposed limited new T cell recruitment per seasonal influenza vaccination.

CDR1 and CDR2 (germline): ENHRY, SYGVKD. The V end lost 2 bases, the J end lost 1 base, and 16 bases lay between the germline ends. The CDR3 consists of 17 residues. TCRdb passed the RT-PCR reads through MiXCR, listing each CDR3 protein once. The table has over 650,000 distinct CDR3 sequences, roughly 20% seen once. The clonotype was recovered from a man in his fifties or sixties who received an inactivated influenza vaccine. Sequences were derived from PBMCs from blood, sampled more than 4 days after vaccination. The rearrangement joins TRBV10-3 to TRBJ2-3; possible D gene TRBD2, 6 bases. This chain's CDR3 is CAISEDARRDGTDTQYF. As DNA, the CDR3 is TGTGCCATCAGTGAGGACGCGAGGCGGGATGGCACAGATACGCAGTATTTT.